This T cell receptor beta chain comes out of a study of beta chain features in type 1 diabetes. Reverse transcription of all isolated RNA meant that expressed TCRB transcripts were sequenced. Generated by immunoSEQ multiplex PCR, the TCRdb table keeps only in-frame clones and is missing some. The data contain over 150,000 clones, 7.5% to 10% of them singletons. CDR3 length equals 15 residues. V was pared by 6 bases and J by 6 bases, with 17 bases between. Germline CDR1 MNHEY, CDR2 SVGAGI. The study's findings and limits: PCR might preferentially amplify shorter templates, equally in patients and controls. Whether HLA type influences TCRB rearrangement remained unresolved here. TCRB CDR3 length was moderately but significantly reduced in all four CD4+ subsets of Type 1 diabetes patients.

Details on this clone: Its antigen is as yet unknown.

In total, each donor contributed a single heparinised blood draw that averaged roughly 100 mL. The chain combines TRBV6-5 with TRBJ2-2, with a possible D match to TRBD1 (8 bases). Sequenced: central memory CD4+ T cells from blood. The sequence derives from a man aged 18 to 30 in good health. CDR3 sequence (DNA): TGTGCCAGCAGCTTCTGGACAGGGAGGGCCGGGGAGCTGTTTTTT. Amino acids: CASSFWTGRAGELFF.